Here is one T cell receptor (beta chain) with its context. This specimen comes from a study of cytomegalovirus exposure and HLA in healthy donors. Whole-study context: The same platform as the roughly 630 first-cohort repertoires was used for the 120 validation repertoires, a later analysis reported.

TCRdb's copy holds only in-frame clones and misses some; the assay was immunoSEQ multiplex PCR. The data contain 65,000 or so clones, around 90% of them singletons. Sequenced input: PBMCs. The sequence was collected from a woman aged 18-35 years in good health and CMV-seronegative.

In DNA, the CDR3 is TGTGCCAGCAGCGTAGTTGAAAGGGGACAGGGGACAGATACGCAGTATTTT. This encodes CASSVVERGQGTDTQYF. This chain joins TRBV9 and TRBJ2-3, with 10 bases identical to TRBD1. Trimming cost V 0 bases and J 3 bases; bases outside gene matches: 7. Germline V gene data show CDR1 as SGDLS and CDR2 as YYNGEE. CDR3 size: 17 residues.